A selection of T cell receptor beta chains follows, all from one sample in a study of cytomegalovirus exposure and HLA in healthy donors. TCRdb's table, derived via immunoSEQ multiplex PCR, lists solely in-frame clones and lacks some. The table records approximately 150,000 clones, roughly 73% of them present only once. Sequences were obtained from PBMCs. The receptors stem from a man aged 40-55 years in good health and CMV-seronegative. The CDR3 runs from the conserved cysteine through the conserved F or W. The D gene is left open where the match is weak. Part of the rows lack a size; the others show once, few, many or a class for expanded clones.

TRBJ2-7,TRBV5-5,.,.,TGTGCCAGCAGCTTGAGGGGGATTAGCGCCTACGAGCAGTACTTC,CASSLRGISAYEQYF
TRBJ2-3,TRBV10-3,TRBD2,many,TGTGCCATCAGGGTCGGGGGGACTAGCACAGATACGCAGTATTTT,CAIRVGGTSTDTQYF
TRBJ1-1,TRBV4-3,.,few,TGCGCCAGCAGCCGGCTTAAGTCGGGGACTGAAGCTTTCTTT,CASSRLKSGTEAFF
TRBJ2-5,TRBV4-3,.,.,TGCGCCAGCAGCCAAGACCCTACAGGGCCCCAAGAAGAGACCCAGTACTTC,CASSQDPTGPQEETQYF
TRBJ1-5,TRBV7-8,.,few,TGTGCCAGCAGCTTAAGGGGCCGAGATCAGCCCCAGCATTTT,CASSLRGRDQPQHF
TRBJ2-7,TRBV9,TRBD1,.,TGTGCCAGCAGCGTAGGGGACAGGGTGTGCGAGCAGTACTTC,CASSVGDRVCEQYF
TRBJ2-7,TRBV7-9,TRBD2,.,TGTTCCAGCAGCTTTGAGCGGGGGGTCTCCTACGAGCAGTACTTC,CSSSFERGVSYEQYF
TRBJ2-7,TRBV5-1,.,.,TGCGCCAGCAGCGACGGGGACTCCGGGCGTGCCTACGAGCAGTACTTC,CASSDGDSGRAYEQYF
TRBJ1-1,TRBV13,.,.,TGTGCCAGCAGCTTAGGACCGGGGGGCACTGAAGCTTTCTTT,CASSLGPGGTEAFF
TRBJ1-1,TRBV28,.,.,TGTGCCAGCAGTTTCGGGGGGAACACTGAAGCTTTCTTT,CASSFGGNTEAFF
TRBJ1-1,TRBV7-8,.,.,TGTGCCAGCAGCTTAATGGGAGCATTGAACACTGAAGCTTTCTTT,CASSLMGALNTEAFF
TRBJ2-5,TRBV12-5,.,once,TGTGCTAGTGGTTCCCCGGGGTTCCCAGAGACCCAGTACTTC,CASGSPGFPETQYF
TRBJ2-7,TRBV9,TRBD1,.,TGTGCCAGCACCCTCCGAGGGACAGCCTACGAGCAGTACTTC,CASTLRGTAYEQYF
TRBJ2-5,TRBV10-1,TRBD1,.,TGCGCCAGCAGTCAAGGGACAGGGGGTCCGAGGTTCCAGTACTTC,CASSQGTGGPRFQYF
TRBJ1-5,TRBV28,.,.,TGTGCCAGCACCCGGGGGGACTATAGCAATCAGCCCCAGCATTTT,CASTRGDYSNQPQHF
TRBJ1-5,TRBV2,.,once,TGTGCCAGCCGGTCGGTCGGTGTGGATCAGCCCCAGCATTTT,CASRSVGVDQPQHF
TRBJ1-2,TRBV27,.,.,TGTGCCAGCAGTTTATCGCCAGGGGCCCTTTCTAACTATGGCTACACCTTC,CASSLSPGALSNYGYTF
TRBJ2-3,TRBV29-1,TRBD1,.,TGCAGGATCCGAGGGACAGGGGCAGAAGATACGCAGTATTTT,CRIRGTGAEDTQYF
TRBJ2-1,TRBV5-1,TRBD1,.,TGCGCCAGCAGCTTCTCCCCTTGGGACAGGGGGAATGAGCAGTTCTTC,CASSFSPWDRGNEQFF
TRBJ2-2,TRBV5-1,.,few,TGCGCCAGCAGCACAGGACCGCTGAACACCGGGGAGCTGTTTTTT,CASSTGPLNTGELFF
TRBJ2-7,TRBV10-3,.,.,TGTGCCATCAGCCCCGGGGACTACGAGCAGTACTTC,CAISPGDYEQYF
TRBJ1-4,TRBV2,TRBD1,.,TGTGCCAGTGAGCAGGGGGGCCAGGTATATGAAAAACTGTTTTTT,CASEQGGQVYEKLFF
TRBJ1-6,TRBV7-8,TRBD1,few,TGTGCCAGCAGCTTGGACAGGGGAAATTCACCCCTCCACTTT,CASSLDRGNSPLHF
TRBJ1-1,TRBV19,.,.,TGTGCCAGTAGGCGACAGCACTTTATGGGGACTGAAGCTTTCTTT,CASRRQHFMGTEAFF
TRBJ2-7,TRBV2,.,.,TGTGCCAGCAGTCCGGGCCTACGGGGCTACGAGCAGTACTTC,CASSPGLRGYEQYF
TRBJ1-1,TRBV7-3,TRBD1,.,TGTGCCAGCAGGGGACAGGGGATGAACACTGAAGCTTTCTTT,CASRGQGMNTEAFF
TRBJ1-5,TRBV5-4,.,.,TGTGCCAGCAGCTTTCAGGGGCACGGCAATCAGCCCCAGCATTTT,CASSFQGHGNQPQHF
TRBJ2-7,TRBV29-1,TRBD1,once,TGCAGCGTTGAAGGGGACAGGGGAGAGTACGAGCAGTACTTC,CSVEGDRGEYEQYF
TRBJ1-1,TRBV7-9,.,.,TGTGCCAGCAGCTTGGCAGGGGAGACTGAAGCTTTCTTT,CASSLAGETEAFF
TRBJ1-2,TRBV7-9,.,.,TGTGCCAGCAGCAGCGCGGGGGTTGGCTATGGCTACACCTTC,CASSSAGVGYGYTF
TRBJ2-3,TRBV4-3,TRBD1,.,TGCGCCAGCAGCCAAGATACCGGGACAGGGTTTTTCGGCACAGATACGCAGTATTTT,CASSQDTGTGFFGTDTQYF
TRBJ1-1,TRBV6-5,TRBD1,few,TGTGCCAGCCACCGGGACAGGGTGACTGAAGCTTTCTTT,CASHRDRVTEAFF
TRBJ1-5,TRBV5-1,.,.,TGCGCCAGCAGCTTGGTGCCAGGGGCTAGCAATCAGCCCCAGCATTTT,CASSLVPGASNQPQHF
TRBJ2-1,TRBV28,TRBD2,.,TGTGCCAGCAGGACTAGCGGGGCGAGCTCCTACAATGAGCAGTTCTTC,CASRTSGASSYNEQFF
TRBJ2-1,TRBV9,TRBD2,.,TGTGCCAGCAGCGCCAGGACTAGATTGGGACTAAGCTCCTACAATGAGCAGTTCTTC,CASSARTRLGLSSYNEQFF
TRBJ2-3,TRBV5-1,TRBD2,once,TGCGCCAGCAGCGGGGGAGCGGGGTCTAGCACAGATACGCAGTATTTT,CASSGGAGSSTDTQYF
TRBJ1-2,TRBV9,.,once,TGTGCCAGCAGCGTGGAGGGTAACTATGGCTACACCTTC,CASSVEGNYGYTF
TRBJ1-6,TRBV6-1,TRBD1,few,TGTGCCAGCAGTACCCCCGGGACAGGGAATTCACCCCTCCACTTT,CASSTPGTGNSPLHF
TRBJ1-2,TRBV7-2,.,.,TGTGCCAGCAGCTTAGGCCCCGGGACACAATATGGCTACACCTTC,CASSLGPGTQYGYTF
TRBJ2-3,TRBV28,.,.,TGTGCCAGCATCCCAACCCAGGGAACACGAAACACAGATACGCAGTATTTT,CASIPTQGTRNTDTQYF
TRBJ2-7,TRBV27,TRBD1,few,TGTGCCAGCAGTTTCCGGGACAGGGCTGGCGAGCAGTACTTC,CASSFRDRAGEQYF
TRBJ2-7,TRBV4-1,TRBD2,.,TGCGCCAGCAGCCAACCCCCCGGAGCGCTAGCGGGGGCCTACGAGCAGTACTTC,CASSQPPGALAGAYEQYF
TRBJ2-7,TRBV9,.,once,TGTGCCAGCAGCGTCCGAGGAGGGGGGGCCTGGGAGCAGTACTTC,CASSVRGGGAWEQYF
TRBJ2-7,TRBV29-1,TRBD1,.,TGCAGCGGTAGACAGGGGTACGAGCAGTACTTC,CSGRQGYEQYF
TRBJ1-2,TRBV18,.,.,TGTGCCAGCTCATCTCGACAGGATAACTATGGCTACACCTTC,CASSSRQDNYGYTF
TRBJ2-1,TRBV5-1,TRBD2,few,TGCGCCAGCAGCTTGCTTAGCGGGGGCTACAATGAGCAGTTCTTC,CASSLLSGGYNEQFF
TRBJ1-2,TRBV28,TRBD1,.,TGTGCCAGCAACCCAGGACAGGGGAGGGATGGCTACACCTTC,CASNPGQGRDGYTF
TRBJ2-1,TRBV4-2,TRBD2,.,TGTGCCAGCAGCCAGCGGCGGGGGGGGGAGTACAATGAGCAGTTCTTC,CASSQRRGGEYNEQFF
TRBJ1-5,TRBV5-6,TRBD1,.,TGTGCCAGCAGCATGACCGGGACAGACCCCTATAGCAATCAGCCCCAGCATTTT,CASSMTGTDPYSNQPQHF
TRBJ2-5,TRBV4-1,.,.,TGCGCCAGCAGCCAAGGGACTCGACAAGAGACCCAGTACTTC,CASSQGTRQETQYF
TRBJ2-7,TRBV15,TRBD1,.,TGTGCCACCAGCAGACGGGGACAGGGGGCGCGGGAGCAGTACTTC,CATSRRGQGAREQYF